This TCR beta chain was retrieved from a study of T cells after yellow fever vaccination (dated by TCRdb to 2018 to 2020). For context, the study as a whole: Libraries from fractions with low cell numbers were prepared with the SMART-Seq v4 Ultra Low Input RNA kit. Bulk TCR alpha and beta repertoires were sequenced longitudinally to track T-cell clones before and after primary and booster YFV17D yellow fever vaccination. Two healthy male donors, one aged 18 to 30 and one aged 30 to 40 years, made up the cohort. Blood samples were taken at several timepoints before and after primary and secondary immunization, and bulk PBMC replicates and cell subsets were isolated.

TCR cDNA was synthesized by 5'RACE template switching, through which a universal primer site and unique molecular identifiers were introduced. Priming of cDNA synthesis was performed from both the TCR alpha and TCR beta constant segments. Libraries were amplified in two PCR steps, with sample barcodes and sequencing adapters added in the second step. Libraries were sequenced on Illumina HiSeq 2500 (2x100 bp) or NovaSeq (2x150 bp). The published analysis was carried out like this. MIGEC handled demultiplexing of reads and collapsing into UMI consensus sequences, while MiXCR performed V(D)J alignment. Using edgeR on replicate PBMC samples, clonotypes were called vaccine-responding if FDR was below 0.01 and the log2 fold change was above 5 up to day 15. Each bulk clonotype was labeled CD4 or CD8 based on which sequenced repertoire, CD4 or CD8, contained the clonotype at higher abundance. TCRdb reprocessing: public reads trimmed at Q25 with fastp, clones called with MiXCR, in-frame beta chains kept. Rows merge per CDR3 protein into single entries with the most common DNA and genes. What appears here as the V and J calls and clone size reflects TCRdb's work, not the paper's. The sample table holds 450,000 to 650,000 distinct CDR3 sequences, of which less than 25% were seen once. About 17% of the sample lies in the top ten.

Comment on this clonotype: Its antigen has not been determined. The record has no base qualities; no much larger clone is one base away.

Broader findings and caveats from the paper: Because only a couple of donors were included in the study, the extent to which the findings can be generalized is limited. A small fraction of clonotypes showed up in both the CD4 and CD8 compartments, probably as a result of convergent recombination. Most clones expanded after primary vaccination were re-detected after the booster (96% of CD4 and around 88% of CD8), suggesting broad memory maintenance. The secondary T-cell response was weaker than the primary response but faster, peaking on day 5 instead of day 15. FACS-sorted repertoires could contain abundant contaminating clonotypes from the bulk population, so computational filtering was required.

The treatment or condition label here, explained by the study, means: live attenuated yellow fever vaccine strain. At every blood-draw timepoint, two biological replicates of bulk PBMCs were collected. PBMCs were isolated from peripheral blood using a standard Ficoll-Paque protocol. TriZol was used to extract RNA from bulk PBMCs, from CD4 and CD8 fractions, and from dextramer-positive and dextramer-negative fractions. The CDR3 runs 15 amino acids, cysteine and phenylalanine included. The read is trimmed to its CDR3 DNA, 45 bases read in frame from base 1. The germline V gene (reference sequence) sets CDR1 to LNHNV and CDR2 to YYDKDF. V and J lose 0 bases and 5 bases, and a span of 13 bases separates them.

Recombination linked TRBV15 to TRBJ1-2, with TRBD1 tentatively as D gene (5 bases match). The sequencing used PBMCs, collected 21 days after the first yellow fever vaccination. The origin of this receptor is a man between 18 and 29 years old who received the YFV17D yellow fever vaccine. The nucleotides are TGTGCCACCAGCAGAGATTTGTTGGCAGGGTATGGCTACACCTTC. Its translation reads: CATSRDLLAGYGYTF.